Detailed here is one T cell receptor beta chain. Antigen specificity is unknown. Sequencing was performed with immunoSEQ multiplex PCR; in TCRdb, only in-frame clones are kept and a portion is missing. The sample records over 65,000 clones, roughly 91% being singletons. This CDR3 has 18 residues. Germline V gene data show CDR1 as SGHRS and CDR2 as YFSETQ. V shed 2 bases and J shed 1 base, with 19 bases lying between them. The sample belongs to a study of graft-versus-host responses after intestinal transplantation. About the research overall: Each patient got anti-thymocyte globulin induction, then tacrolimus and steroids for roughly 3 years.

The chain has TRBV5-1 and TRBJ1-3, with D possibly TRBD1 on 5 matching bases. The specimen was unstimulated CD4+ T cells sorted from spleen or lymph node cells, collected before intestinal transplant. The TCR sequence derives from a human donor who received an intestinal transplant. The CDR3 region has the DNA TGCGCCAGCAGCTTAAAGACACCCGCAGGGAGGTCTGGAAACACCATATATTTT. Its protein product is CASSLKTPAGRSGNTIYF.